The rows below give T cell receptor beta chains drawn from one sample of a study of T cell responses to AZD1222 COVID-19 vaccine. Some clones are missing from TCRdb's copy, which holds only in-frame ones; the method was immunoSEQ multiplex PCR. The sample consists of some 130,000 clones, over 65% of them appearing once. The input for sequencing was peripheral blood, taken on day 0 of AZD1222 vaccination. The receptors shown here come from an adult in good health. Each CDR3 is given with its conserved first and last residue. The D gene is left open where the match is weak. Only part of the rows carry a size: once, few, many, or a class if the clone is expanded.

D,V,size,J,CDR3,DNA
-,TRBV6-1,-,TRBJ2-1,CASSELARNEQFF,TGTGCCAGCAGTGAACTTGCTAGGAATGAGCAGTTCTTC
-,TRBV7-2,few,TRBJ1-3,CASSKTGTSGNTIYF,TGTGCCAGCAGTAAAACAGGGACCTCTGGAAACACCATATATTTT
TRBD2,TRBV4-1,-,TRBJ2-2,CASSPWGAGLAGPGDTGELFF,TGCGCCAGCAGCCCCTGGGGAGCGGGACTAGCGGGGCCTGGGGACACCGGGGAGCTGTTTTTT
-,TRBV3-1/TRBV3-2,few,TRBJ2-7,CASSHGQHYEQYF,TGTGCCAGCAGCCACGGTCAGCACTACGAGCAGTACTTC
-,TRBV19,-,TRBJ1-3,CASSIERTSLSGNTIYF,TGTGCCAGTAGTATAGAGAGGACGTCTCTATCTGGAAACACCATATATTTT
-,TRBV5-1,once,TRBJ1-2,CASSLGGQAGHLNYGYTF,TGCGCCAGCAGCTTGGGAGGGCAAGCGGGACACCTAAACTATGGCTACACCTTC
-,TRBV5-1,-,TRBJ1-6,CASSLGRANSPLHF,TGCGCCAGCAGCTTAGGCAGGGCTAATTCACCCCTCCACTTT
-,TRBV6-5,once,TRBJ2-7,CAQGVVYEQYF,TGTGCCCAGGGCGTCGTGTACGAGCAGTACTTC
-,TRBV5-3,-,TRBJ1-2,CARSSRGSQGNYGYTF,TGTGCCAGAAGCTCGAGGGGAAGTCAGGGGAACTATGGCTACACCTTC
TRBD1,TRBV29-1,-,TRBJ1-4,CSVEQGANEKLFF,TGCAGCGTTGAGCAGGGGGCTAATGAAAAACTGTTTTTT
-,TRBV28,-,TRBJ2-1,CASSPYKEQFF,TGTGCCAGCAGTCCCTACAAAGAGCAGTTCTTC
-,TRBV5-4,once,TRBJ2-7,CASSSGQSKDYEQYF,TGTGCCAGCAGCTCCGGACAGTCTAAGGACTACGAGCAGTACTTC
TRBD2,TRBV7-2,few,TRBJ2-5,CASSLVGRGPETQYF,TGTGCCAGCAGCTTAGTCGGGAGGGGTCCAGAGACCCAGTACTTC